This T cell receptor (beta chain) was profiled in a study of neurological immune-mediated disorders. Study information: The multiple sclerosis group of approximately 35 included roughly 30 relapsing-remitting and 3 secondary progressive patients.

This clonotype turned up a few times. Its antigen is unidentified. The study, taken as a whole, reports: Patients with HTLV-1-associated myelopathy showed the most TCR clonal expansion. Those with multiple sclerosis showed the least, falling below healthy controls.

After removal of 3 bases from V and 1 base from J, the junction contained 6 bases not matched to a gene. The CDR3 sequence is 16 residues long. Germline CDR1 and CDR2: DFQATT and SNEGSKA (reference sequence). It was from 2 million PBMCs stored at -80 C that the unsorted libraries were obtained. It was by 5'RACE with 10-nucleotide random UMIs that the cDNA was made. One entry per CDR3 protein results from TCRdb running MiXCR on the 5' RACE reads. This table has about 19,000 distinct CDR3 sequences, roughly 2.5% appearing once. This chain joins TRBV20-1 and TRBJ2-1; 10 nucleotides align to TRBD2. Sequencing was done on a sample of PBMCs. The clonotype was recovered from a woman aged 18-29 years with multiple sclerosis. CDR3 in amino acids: CSASLRTSGSYNEQFF. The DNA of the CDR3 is TGCAGTGCTAGTTTGAGGACTAGCGGATCCTACAATGAGCAGTTCTTC.